The 17 T cell receptor beta chains reported below all come from one sample, sequenced in a study of response to subunit inactivated influenza vaccine. In TCRdb, the RT-PCR reads were re-called with MiXCR into one record per CDR3 protein. The sample contains 450,000 to 700,000 distinct CDR3 sequences, around 15% of which appear only once. The specimen was PBMCs from blood, collected 11 to 12 days after vaccination. All receptors come from a man over 45 who received an inactivated influenza vaccine.

This clonotype came up a few times. The V and J genes are TRBV5-6 and TRBJ1-2, with D tentatively TRBD1 (6 bases). Germline CDR1 is SGHDT and CDR2 is YYEEEE. The CDR3 has 13 amino acids. The ends were cut back, 4 bases at V and 8 bases at J, with 15 bases in the middle. The CDR3 coding sequence is TGTGCCAGCAGCCGGCGGGGGCGGGAAGGCTACACCTTC. It yields the protein CASSRRGREGYTF.

The chain links TRBV5-1 to TRBJ1-2; D is ambiguous. Trimming shortened V by 6 bases and J by 7 bases, and 19 bases separated the two germline ends. Germline lookup yields CDR1 SGHRS and CDR2 YFSETQ. The CDR3 consists of 14 residues. CDR3 protein: CASTLAGSSSGYTF. The DNA of the CDR3 is TGCGCCAGCACCCTAGCCGGCAGCTCAAGTGGCTACACCTTC.

The chain combines TRBV7-8 with TRBJ2-1; 10 positions match TRBD2. Germline V gene lookup returns CDR1 SGHVS and CDR2 FQNEAQ. V lost 5 bases to trimming and J lost 10 bases; unmatched junction nucleotides: 11. This CDR3 spans 15 amino acids. CDR3 region: CASSRLAGGSGEQFF. For the CDR3, the DNA is TGTGCCAGCAGCCGATTAGCGGGGGGTTCGGGAGAGCAGTTCTTC.

This rearrangement joins TRBV4-3 to TRBJ2-7; D possibly matches TRBD1 or TRBD2 (5 bases each). V was trimmed by 1 base and J by 0 bases, leaving 10 bases between them. The length of the CDR3 is 15 residues. The germline gives CDR1 LGHNA, CDR2 YSLEER. The CDR3 DNA follows: TGCGCCAGCAGCCAAGTAGCCGGGACCTCCTACGAGCAGTACTTC. This sequence encodes CASSQVAGTSYEQYF.

The chain uses TRBV7-9 and TRBJ2-5; D unresolved. Germline assignment: CDR1 SEHNR and CDR2 FQNEAQ (reference sequence). The CDR3 totals 14 residues. V was cut by 4 bases and J by 9 bases, with 18 bases left in between. The CDR3 is CASSSFDSWMAQYF. CDR3 in DNA: TGTGCCAGCAGCTCCTTCGACTCTTGGATGGCCCAGTACTTC.

The rearrangement uses TRBV3-1 and TRBJ1-5, with a weak D call TRBD1 (6 bases). The CDR3 length is 13 residues. Germline assignment: CDR1 LGHDT and CDR2 YNNKEL (reference sequence). Trimming removed 0 bases at V and 15 bases at J, with 15 bases between. The CDR3 region has the DNA TGTGCCAGCAGCCAAGAAGGGGTTGGGACACTGCATTTT. It yields the protein CASSQEGVGTLHF.

The chain combines TRBV2 with TRBJ2-2; maybe TRBD2 (6 bases). CDR3 length: 16 residues. Between the trimmed V and J ends, which lost 6 bases and 2 bases, there was a span of 16 bases. Per germline, CDR1 SNHLY and CDR2 FYNNEI. The CDR3 DNA reads TGTGCCAGCAGCGTCGGGGGAGCCCTTAACACCGGGGAGCTGTTTTTT. This encodes CASSVGGALNTGELFF.

The rearrangement links TRBV7-9 to TRBJ1-6; TRBD1 might be the D (6 bases). The CDR3 runs to 17 residues. Trimming stripped 5 bases from V and 9 bases from J, with 23 bases between. The germline V gene has CDR1 SEHNR and CDR2 FQNEAQ (reference sequence). The chain's CDR3 is CASSRGAKAGIISPLHF. In DNA, the CDR3 is TGTGCCAGCAGCAGGGGGGCTAAAGCGGGGATCATTTCACCCCTCCACTTT. Combining the CDR3 with reference TRBV7-9 and TRBJ1-6 gives the whole variable domain DTGVSQNPRHKITKRGQNVTFRCDPISEHNRLYWYRQTLGQGPEFLTYFQNEAQLEKSRLLSDRFSAERPKGSFSTLEIQRTEQGDSAMYLCASSRGAKAGIISPLHFGNGTRLTVT.

This clonotype was detected only a few times. V and J are TRBV6-1 and TRBJ2-7, with 9 bases fitting TRBD1. CDR3 size: 13 residues. Germline V gene sequence: CDR1 MNHNS, CDR2 SASEGT. V dropped 7 bases and J dropped 6; count of bases not matched to a gene: 7. The DNA of the CDR3 is TGTGCCAGCAATAACAGGGGGCGAAGCGAGCAGTACTTC. Protein: CASNNRGRSEQYF.

This clonotype was seen a handful of times. The J gene is TRBJ1-2, the V gene TRBV28, with TRBD1 identical over 10 bases. After removal of 3 bases from V and 4 bases from J, the junction contained 8 bases not matched to a gene. The germline CDR1 and CDR2 sequences are MDHEN and SYDVKM. The CDR3 runs 16 residues. CDR3 DNA sequence: TGTGCCAGCAGTTTGCTGACAGGGGGCTTGGTCTATGGCTACACCTTC. Its translation: CASSLLTGGLVYGYTF.

This clonotype was observed many times. The J gene is TRBJ2-7, the V gene TRBV6-1; 7 bases match TRBD2. There are 16 residues in the CDR3. Germline V gives CDR1 MNHNS, CDR2 SASEGT. The J segment lost 7 bases and the V segment lost 5 bases, leaving 17 bases of the junction unmatched. The CDR3 sequence is CASSSGLGRVMREQYF. The CDR3 coding sequence is TGTGCCAGCAGTAGCGGACTAGGGCGGGTTATGAGGGAGCAGTACTTC.

This chain joins TRBV5-1 and TRBJ2-7; D not resolved. V was shortened by 0 bases and J by 2 bases, with 9 bases between the two germline ends. This CDR3 comprises 14 residues. The germline CDR1 and CDR2 sequences are SGHRS and YFSETQ. CDR3 loop: CASSLERSTYEQYF. The CDR3 nucleotides read TGCGCCAGCAGCTTGGAGAGGTCAACCTACGAGCAGTACTTC.

V usage is TRBV6-2 or TRBV6-3 and J usage is TRBJ2-1; D might be TRBD2 (9 bases). The CDR3 sequence is 20 residues long. Trimming removed 0 bases from V and 3 bases from J, with 24 bases in between. Germline V lookup: CDR1 MNHEY, CDR2 SVGEGT. CDR3 bases: TGTGCCAGCAGTTACTCTAGGACAGGGTTATGGACTAGCGACTACAATGAGCAGTTCTTC. Its protein is CASSYSRTGLWTSDYNEQFF.

The rearrangement uses TRBV7-2 and TRBJ2-7; 9 bases match TRBD2. There are 15 residues in the CDR3. V shed 5 bases, J shed 3 bases, and the junction held 8 bases outside the gene matches. Germline CDR1 is SGHTA and CDR2 is FQGNSA. The CDR3 is CASSLSGSLYYEQYF. The CDR3 DNA is TGTGCCAGCAGCCTTAGCGGGAGCCTGTACTACGAGCAGTACTTC.

This clonotype was counted only a few times. The chain carries TRBV15 and TRBJ1-5; D uncertain. Germline CDR1 LNHNV, CDR2 YYDKDF (reference sequence). Trimming removed 1 base at V and 3 bases at J, with 19 bases between. CDR3 length equals 18 residues. For the CDR3, the DNA is TGTGCCACCAGCAGAGGGAATGAGTTCGCGGTTAACAATCAGCCCCAGCATTTT. Translating it yields CATSRGNEFAVNNQPQHF.

V usage is TRBV12-3 or TRBV12-4 and J usage is TRBJ1-2; D ambiguous. The CDR3 consists of 11 residues. With 3 bases removed from V and 7 bases from J, the gap between germline ends came to 6 bases. CDR3 nucleotide sequence: TGTGCCAGCAGTTTGGAGTCTGGCTACACCTTC. It codes for CASSLESGYTF.

This clonotype has a handful of counts. The rearrangement joins TRBV13 to TRBJ2-2; the match to TRBD2 covers 9 bases. The germline V gene has CDR1 PRHDT and CDR2 FYEKMQ (reference sequence). The trim removed 3 bases at V and 5 bases at J, leaving 10 bases unmatched. This CDR3 region has 17 residues. CDR3 nucleotide sequence: TGTGCCAGCAGCTTTCTCGTAGCGGGAGAAGGTACCGGGGAGCTGTTTTTT. Its protein is CASSFLVAGEGTGELFF. The full variable domain, with the rest looked up from reference TRBV13 and TRBJ2-2, is AAGVIQSPRHLIKEKRETATLKCYPIPRHDTVYWYQQGPGQDPQFLISFYEKMQSDKGSIPDRFSAQQFSDYHSELNMSSLELGDSALYFCASSFLVAGEGTGELFFGEGSRLTVL.